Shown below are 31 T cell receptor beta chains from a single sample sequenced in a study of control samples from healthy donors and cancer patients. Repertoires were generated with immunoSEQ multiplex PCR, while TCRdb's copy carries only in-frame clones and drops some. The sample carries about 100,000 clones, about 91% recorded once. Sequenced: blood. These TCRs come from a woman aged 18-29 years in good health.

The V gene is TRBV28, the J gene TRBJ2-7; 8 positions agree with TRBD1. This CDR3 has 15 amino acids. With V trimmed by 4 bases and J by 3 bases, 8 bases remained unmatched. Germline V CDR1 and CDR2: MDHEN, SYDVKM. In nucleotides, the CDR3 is TGTGCCAGCAGTTCAGCGGCAGGGGGCGTCTACGAGCAGTACTTC. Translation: CASSSAAGGVYEQYF.

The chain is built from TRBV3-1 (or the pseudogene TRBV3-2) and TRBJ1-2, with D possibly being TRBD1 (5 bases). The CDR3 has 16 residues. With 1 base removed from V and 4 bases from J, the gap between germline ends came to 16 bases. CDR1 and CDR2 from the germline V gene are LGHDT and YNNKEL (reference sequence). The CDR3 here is CASSQGPAGGSYGYTF. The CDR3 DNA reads TGTGCCAGCAGCCAAGGGCCTGCGGGGGGTTCCTATGGCTACACCTTC.

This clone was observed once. The CDR3 is CASSQGFGRTYEQYF. The CDR3, as DNA: TGCGCCAGCAGCCAGGGGTTTGGGCGAACCTACGAGCAGTACTTC. This rearrangement joins TRBV4-1 to TRBJ2-7; D remains unclear. The CDR3 contains 15 residues. Trimming took 3 bases from V and 2 from J, leaving 14 bases between them. Germline values: CDR1 MGHRA, CDR2 YSYEKL.

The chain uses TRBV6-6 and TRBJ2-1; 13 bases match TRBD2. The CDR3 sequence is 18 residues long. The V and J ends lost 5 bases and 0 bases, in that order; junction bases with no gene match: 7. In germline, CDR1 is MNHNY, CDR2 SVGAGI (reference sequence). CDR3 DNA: TGTGCCAGCAGTCGGGGACTAGCGGGACAAAGCTCCTACAATGAGCAGTTCTTC. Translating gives CASSRGLAGQSSYNEQFF.

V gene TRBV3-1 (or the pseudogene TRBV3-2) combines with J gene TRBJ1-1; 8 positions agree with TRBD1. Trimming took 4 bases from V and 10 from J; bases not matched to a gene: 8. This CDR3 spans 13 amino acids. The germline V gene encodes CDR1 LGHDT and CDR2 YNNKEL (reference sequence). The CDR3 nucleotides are TGTGCCAGCAGCCCCGGACAGGGTTTAGTAGCTTTCTTT. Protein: CASSPGQGLVAFF.

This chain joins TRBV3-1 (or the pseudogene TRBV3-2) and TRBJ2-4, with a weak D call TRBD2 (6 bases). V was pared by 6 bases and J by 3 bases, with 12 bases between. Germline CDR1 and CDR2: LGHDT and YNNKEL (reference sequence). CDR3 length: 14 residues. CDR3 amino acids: CASSSPGDKNIQYF. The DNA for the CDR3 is TGTGCCAGCAGTTCACCGGGAGACAAAAACATTCAGTACTTC.

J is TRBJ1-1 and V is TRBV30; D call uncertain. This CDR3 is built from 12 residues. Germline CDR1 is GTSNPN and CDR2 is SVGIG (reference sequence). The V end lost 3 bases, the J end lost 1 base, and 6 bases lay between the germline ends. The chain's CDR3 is CAWSDGNTEAFF. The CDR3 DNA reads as TGTGCCTGGAGCGACGGGAACACTGAAGCTTTCTTT.

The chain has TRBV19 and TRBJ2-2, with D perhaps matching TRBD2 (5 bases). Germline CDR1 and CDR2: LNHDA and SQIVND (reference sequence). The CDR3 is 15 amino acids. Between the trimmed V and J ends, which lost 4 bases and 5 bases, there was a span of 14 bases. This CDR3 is CASSKGLGGTGELFF. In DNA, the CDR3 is TGTGCCAGTAGTAAAGGACTCGGCGGGACCGGGGAGCTGTTTTTT.

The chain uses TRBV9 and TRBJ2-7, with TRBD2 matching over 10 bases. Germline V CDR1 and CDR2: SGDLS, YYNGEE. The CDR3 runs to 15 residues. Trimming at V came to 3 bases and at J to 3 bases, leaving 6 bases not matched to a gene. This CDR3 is CASSGITSGIYEQYF. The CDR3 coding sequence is TGTGCCAGCAGCGGCATAACTAGCGGGATCTACGAGCAGTACTTC.

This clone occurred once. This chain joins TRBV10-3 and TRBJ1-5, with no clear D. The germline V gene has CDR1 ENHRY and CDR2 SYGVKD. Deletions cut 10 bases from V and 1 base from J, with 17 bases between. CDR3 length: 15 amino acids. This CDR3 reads CATQGQAGSNQPQHF. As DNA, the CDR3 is TGTGCCACCCAAGGGCAGGCAGGCAGCAATCAGCCCCAGCATTTT.

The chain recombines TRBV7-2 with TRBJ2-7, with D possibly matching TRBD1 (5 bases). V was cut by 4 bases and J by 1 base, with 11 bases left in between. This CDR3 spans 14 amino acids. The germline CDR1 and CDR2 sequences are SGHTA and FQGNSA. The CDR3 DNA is TGTGCCAGCAGCTGGTGGGCAGGGTCCTACGAGCAGTACTTC. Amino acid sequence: CASSWWAGSYEQYF. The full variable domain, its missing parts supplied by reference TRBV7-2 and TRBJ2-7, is GAGVSQSPSNKVTEKGKDVELRCDPISGHTALYWYRQSLGQGLEFLIYFQGNSAPDKSGLPSDRFSAERTGGSVSTLTIQRTQQEDSAVYLCASSWWAGSYEQYFGPGTRLTVT.

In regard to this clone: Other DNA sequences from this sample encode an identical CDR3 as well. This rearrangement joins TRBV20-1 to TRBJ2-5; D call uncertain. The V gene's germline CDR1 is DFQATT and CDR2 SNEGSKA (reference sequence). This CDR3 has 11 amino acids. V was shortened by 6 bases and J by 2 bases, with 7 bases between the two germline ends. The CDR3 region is CSAGFQETQYF. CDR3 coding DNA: TGCAGTGCCGGATTTCAAGAGACCCAGTACTTC.

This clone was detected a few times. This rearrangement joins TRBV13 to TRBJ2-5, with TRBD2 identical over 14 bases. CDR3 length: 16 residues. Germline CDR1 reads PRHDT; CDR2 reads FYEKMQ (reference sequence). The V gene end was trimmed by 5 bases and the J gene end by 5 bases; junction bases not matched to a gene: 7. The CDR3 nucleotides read TGTGCCAGCAGCCAGGGACTAGCGGGAGCTGGGGAGACCCAGTACTTC. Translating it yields CASSQGLAGAGETQYF.

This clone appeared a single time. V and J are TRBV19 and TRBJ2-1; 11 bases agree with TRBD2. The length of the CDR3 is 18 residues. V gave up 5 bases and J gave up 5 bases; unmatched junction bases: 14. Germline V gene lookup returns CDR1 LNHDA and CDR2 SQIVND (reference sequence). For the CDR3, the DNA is TGTGCCAGTAGTCCCCGCGGGAGGCTAGCGGGAGGTAACAATGAGCAGTTCTTC. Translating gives CASSPRGRLAGGNNEQFF.

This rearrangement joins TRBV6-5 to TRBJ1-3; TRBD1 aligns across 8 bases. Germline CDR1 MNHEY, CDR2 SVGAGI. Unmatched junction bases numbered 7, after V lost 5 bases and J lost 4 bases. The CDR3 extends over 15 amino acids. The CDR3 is CASSIGQGAGNTIYF. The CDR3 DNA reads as TGTGCCAGCAGTATAGGACAGGGAGCAGGAAACACCATATATTTT.

The CDR3 bases are TGTGCCAGTAGTATAGATTTCGCTGGAAACACCATATATTTT. It is translated as CASSIDFAGNTIYF. The chain uses TRBV19 and TRBJ1-3; D unresolved. The CDR3 has 14 residues. Trimming shortened V by 0 bases and J by 2 bases, and 5 bases separated the two germline ends. Germline CDR1 and CDR2: LNHDA and SQIVND (reference sequence).

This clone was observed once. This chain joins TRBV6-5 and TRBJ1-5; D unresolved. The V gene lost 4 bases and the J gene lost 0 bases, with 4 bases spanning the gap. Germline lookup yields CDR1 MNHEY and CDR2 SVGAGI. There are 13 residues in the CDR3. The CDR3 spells CASSWDSNQPQHF. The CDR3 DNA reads TGTGCCAGCAGTTGGGATAGCAATCAGCCCCAGCATTTT.

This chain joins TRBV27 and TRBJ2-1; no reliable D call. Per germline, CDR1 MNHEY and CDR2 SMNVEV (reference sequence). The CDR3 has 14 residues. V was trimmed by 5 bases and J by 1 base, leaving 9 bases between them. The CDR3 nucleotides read TGTGCCAGCAGTATGAGTCCTTCCTACAATGAGCAGTTCTTC. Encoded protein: CASSMSPSYNEQFF.

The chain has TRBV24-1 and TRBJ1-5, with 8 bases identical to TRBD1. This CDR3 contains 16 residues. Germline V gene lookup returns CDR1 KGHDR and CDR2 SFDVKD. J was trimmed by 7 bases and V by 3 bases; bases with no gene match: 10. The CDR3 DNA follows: TGTGCCACCAGTGATAACGGACAGGGTTATAGGCAGCCCCAGCATTTT. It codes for CATSDNGQGYRQPQHF.

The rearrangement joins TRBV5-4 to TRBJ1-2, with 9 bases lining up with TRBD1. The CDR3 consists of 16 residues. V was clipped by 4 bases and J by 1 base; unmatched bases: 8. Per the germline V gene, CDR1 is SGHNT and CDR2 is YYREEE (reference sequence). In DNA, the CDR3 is TGTGCCAGCAGCCTATCCGGGACAGGGAATAACTATGGCTACACCTTC. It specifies CASSLSGTGNNYGYTF.

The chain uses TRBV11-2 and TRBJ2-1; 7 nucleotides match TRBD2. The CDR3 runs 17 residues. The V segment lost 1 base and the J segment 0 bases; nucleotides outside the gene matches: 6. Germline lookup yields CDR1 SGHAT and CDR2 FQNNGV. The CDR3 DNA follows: TGTGCCAGCAGCTTAGTCGGGGGGTTAAGCTCCTACAATGAGCAGTTCTTC. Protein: CASSLVGGLSSYNEQFF.

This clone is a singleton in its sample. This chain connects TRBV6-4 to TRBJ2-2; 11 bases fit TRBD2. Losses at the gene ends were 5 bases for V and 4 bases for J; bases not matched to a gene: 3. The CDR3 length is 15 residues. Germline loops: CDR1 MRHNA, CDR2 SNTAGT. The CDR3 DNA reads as TGTGCCAGCAGTCTAGCGGGAGGTGGCACCGGGGAGCTGTTTTTT. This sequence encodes CASSLAGGGTGELFF.

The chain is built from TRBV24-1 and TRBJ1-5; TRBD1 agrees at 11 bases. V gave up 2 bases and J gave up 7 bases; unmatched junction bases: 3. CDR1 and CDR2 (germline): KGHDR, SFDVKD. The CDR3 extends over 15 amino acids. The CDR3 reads CATSDSGQGDQPQHF. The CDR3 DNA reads TGTGCCACCAGTGATTCGGGACAGGGGGACCAGCCCCAGCATTTT.

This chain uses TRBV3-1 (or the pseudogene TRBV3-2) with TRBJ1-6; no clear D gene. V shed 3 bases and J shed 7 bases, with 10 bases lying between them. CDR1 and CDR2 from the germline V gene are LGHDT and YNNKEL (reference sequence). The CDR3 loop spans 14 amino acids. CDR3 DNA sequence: TGTGCCAGCAGCCATCGAACAGAGAATTCACCCCTCCACTTT. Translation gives CASSHRTENSPLHF.

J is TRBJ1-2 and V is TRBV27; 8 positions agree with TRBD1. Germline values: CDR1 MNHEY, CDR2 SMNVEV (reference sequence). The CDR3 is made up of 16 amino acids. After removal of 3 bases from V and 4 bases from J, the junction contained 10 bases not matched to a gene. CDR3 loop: CASSFLNSDRGYGYTF. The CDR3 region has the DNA TGTGCCAGCAGTTTCCTGAACTCCGACAGGGGCTATGGCTACACCTTC.

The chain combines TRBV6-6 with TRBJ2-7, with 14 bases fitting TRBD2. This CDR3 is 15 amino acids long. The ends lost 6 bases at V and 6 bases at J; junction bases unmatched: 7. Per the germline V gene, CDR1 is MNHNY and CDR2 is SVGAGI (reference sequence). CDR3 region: CASSQTSGGAPEQYF. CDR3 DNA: TGTGCCAGCAGCCAGACTAGCGGGGGGGCCCCCGAGCAGTACTTC.

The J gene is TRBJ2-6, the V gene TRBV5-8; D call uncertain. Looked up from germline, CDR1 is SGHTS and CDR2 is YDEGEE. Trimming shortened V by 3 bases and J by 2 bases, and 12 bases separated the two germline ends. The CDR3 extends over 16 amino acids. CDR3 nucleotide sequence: TGTGCCAGCAGCTCCCTTGGGGTGCCTGGGGCCAACGTCCTGACTTTC. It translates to CASSSLGVPGANVLTF.

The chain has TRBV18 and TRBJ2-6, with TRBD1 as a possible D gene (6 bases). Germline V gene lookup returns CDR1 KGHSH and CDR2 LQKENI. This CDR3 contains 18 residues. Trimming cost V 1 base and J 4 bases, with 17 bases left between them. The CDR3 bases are TGTGCCAGCTCACCACAACAGGGAAGCCTTTTCGGGGCCAACGTCCTGACTTTC. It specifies CASSPQQGSLFGANVLTF.

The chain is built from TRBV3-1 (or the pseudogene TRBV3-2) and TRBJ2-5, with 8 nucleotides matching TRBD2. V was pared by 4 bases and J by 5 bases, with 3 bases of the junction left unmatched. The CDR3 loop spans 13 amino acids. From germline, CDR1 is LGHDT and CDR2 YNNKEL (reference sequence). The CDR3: CASSRLALETQYF. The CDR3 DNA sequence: TGTGCCAGCAGCCGACTAGCGTTGGAGACCCAGTACTTC.

The CDR3 here is CASSVFAGNTGELFF. The DNA of the CDR3 is TGTGCCAGTAGTGTCTTTGCCGGGAACACCGGGGAGCTGTTTTTT. The chain has TRBV19 and TRBJ2-2, with no clear D. There are 15 residues in the CDR3. V was cut by 5 bases and J by 1 base, with 11 bases left in between. Germline V gene data show CDR1 as LNHDA and CDR2 as SQIVND (reference sequence).

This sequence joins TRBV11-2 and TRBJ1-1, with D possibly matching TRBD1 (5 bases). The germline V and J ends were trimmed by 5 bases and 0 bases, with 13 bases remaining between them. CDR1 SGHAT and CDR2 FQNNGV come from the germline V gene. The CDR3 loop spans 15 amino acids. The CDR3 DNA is TGTGCCAGCAGCCTACCCCCAGGGATGAACACTGAAGCTTTCTTT. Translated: CASSLPPGMNTEAFF.